This T cell receptor (beta chain) originates from a study of T cells in localized non-small cell lung cancer. Broader study findings: Because sequencing included only one region (of the tumor), heterogeneity remains possible.

V was trimmed by 7 bases and J by 4 bases, leaving 22 bases between them. This CDR3 spans 16 amino acids. CDR1 MDHEN and CDR2 SYDVKM come from the germline V gene. Assay used: immunoSEQ multiplex PCR; TCRdb lists only in-frame clones, some missing. The data show about 19,000 clones, over 80% seen once. Comment on this clone: Its target is not known.

This clonotype originated in a male donor at least 60 years old with stage I squamous cell lung carcinoma. Sequencing was performed on peripheral blood, taken before any cancer treatment. This sequence joins TRBV28 and TRBJ1-2; D may be TRBD1 (5 bases). For the CDR3, the DNA is TGTGCCAGCATATCGCAGGGTCGACGGATTGGCTATGGCTACACCTTC. Translating gives CASISQGRRIGYGYTF.